The subject of this entry is one T cell receptor (beta chain). Its target is unknown. Being one base from a much bigger clone, this may be a read error. These data are taken from a study of glioma-infiltrating T cells. Study outcomes and limitations: Non-neoplastic patients had below-expected tissue-blood divergence, while all gliomas exceeded expectation.

The CDR3 has 15 amino acids. The V gene's germline CDR1 is MGHRA and CDR2 YSYEKL. With V trimmed by 5 bases and J by 4 bases, 7 bases remained unmatched. The iRepertoire nested amplicon-rescue multiplex PCR amplified TCR alpha and beta CDR3s from RNA. TCRdb redid the calling of the multiplex PCR reads with MiXCR, one entry per CDR3 protein. The data hold some 190,000 distinct CDR3 sequences, with about 31% observed a single time. The V call is TRBV4-1, the J call TRBJ1-5, with 8 bases lining up with TRBD1. The sequence was collected from a human donor with low-grade glioma or glioblastoma, undergoing nonglioma brain surgery, or in good health (not recorded which). The sequenced sample was glioma tissue, nonneoplastic brain tissue, or PBMCs (not recorded which). The CDR3 coding sequence is TGCGCCAGCAGCAAGCAGGACAGGGATAATCAGCCCCAGCATTTT. Amino acid sequence: CASSKQDRDNQPQHF.